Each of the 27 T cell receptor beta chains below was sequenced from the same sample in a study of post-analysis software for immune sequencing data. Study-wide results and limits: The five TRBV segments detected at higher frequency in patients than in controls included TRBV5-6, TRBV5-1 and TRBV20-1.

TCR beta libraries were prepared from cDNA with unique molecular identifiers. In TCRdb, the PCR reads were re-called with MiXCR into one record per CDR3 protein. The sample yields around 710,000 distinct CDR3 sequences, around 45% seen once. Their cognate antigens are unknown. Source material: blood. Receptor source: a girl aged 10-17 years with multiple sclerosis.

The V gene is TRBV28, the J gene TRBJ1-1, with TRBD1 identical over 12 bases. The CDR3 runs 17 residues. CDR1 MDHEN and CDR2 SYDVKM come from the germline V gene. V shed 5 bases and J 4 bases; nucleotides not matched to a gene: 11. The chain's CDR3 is CASSPAGTGGFFTEAFF. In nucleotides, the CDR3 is TGTGCCAGCAGTCCCGCCGGGACAGGGGGCTTCTTCACTGAAGCTTTCTTT.

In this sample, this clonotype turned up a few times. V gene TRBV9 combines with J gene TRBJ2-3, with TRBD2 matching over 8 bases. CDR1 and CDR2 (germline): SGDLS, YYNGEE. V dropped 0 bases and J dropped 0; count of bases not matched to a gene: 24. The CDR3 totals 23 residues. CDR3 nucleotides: TGTGCCAGCAGCGTAGTCGGGCGAGGCGGGGGGCTACTCACCAGTGCTAGCACAGATACGCAGTATTTT. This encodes CASSVVGRGGGLLTSASTDTQYF.

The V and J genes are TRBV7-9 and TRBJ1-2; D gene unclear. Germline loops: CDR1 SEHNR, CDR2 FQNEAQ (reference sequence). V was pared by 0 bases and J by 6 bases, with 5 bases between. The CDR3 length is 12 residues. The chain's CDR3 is CASSLAGHGYTF. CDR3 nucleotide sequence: TGTGCCAGCAGCTTAGCCGGCCATGGCTACACCTTC.

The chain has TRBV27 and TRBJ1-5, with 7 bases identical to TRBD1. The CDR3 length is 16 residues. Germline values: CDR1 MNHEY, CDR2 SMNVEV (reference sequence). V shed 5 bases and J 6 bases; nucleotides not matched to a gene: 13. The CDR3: CASSPLLTGQVQPQHF. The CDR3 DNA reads TGTGCCAGCAGTCCCCTACTGACAGGGCAGGTTCAGCCCCAGCATTTT.

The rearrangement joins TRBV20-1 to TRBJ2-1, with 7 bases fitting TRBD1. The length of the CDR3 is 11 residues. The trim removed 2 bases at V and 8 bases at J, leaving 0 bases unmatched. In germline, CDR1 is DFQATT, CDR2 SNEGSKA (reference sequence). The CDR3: CSARRGHEQFF. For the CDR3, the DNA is TGCAGTGCTAGAAGGGGGCATGAGCAGTTCTTC.

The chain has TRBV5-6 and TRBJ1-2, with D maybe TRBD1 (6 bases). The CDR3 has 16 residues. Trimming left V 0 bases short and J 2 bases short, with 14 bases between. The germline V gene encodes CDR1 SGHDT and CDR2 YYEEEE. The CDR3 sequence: CASSLGRGWVNYGYTF. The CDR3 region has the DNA TGTGCCAGCAGCTTGGGCAGGGGATGGGTAAACTATGGCTACACCTTC.

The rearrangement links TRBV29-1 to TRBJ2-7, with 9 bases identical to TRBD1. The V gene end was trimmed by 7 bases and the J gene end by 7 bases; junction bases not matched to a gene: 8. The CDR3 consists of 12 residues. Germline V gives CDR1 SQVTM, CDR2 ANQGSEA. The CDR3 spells CSGRGQGFEQYF. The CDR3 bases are TGCAGCGGCCGGGGACAGGGTTTTGAGCAGTACTTC.

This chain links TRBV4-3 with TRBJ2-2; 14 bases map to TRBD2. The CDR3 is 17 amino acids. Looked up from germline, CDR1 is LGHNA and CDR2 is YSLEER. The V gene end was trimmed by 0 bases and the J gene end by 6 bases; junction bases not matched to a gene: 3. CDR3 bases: TGCGCCAGCAGCCAAGAGGGACTAGCGGGAGTATCCGGGGAGCTGTTTTTT. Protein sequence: CASSQEGLAGVSGELFF.

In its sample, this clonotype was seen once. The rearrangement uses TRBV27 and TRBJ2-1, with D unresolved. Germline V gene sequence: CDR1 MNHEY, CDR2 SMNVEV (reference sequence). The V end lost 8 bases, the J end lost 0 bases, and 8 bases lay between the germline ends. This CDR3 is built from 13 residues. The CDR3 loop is CASGPVSYNEQFF. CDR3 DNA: TGTGCCAGCGGGCCGGTCTCCTACAATGAGCAGTTCTTC.

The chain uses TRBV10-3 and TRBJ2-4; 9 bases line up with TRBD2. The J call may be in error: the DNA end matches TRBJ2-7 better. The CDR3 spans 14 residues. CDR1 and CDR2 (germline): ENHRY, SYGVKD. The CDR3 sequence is CAIRPGTSHYEQYF. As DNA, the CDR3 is TGTGCCATCAGACCCGGGACTAGCCACTACGAGCAGTACTTC.

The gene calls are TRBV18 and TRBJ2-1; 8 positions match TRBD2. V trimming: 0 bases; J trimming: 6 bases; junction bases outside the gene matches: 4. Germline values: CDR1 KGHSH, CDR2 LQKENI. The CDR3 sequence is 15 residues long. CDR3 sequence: CASSPPGLDANEQFF. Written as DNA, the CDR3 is TGTGCCAGCTCACCACCGGGACTAGACGCCAATGAGCAGTTCTTC.

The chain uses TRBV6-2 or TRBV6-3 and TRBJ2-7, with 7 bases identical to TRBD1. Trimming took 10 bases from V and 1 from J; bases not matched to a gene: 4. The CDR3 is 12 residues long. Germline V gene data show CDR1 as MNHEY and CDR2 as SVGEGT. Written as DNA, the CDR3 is TGTGCCACCGAGACAGGGTCCTACGAGCAGTACTTC. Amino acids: CATETGSYEQYF.

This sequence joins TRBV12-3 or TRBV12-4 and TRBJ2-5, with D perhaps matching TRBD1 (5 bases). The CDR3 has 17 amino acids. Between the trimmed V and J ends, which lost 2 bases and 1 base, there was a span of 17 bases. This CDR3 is CASSLRGSLRTQETQYF. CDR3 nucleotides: TGTGCCAGCAGTTTAAGGGGTTCTCTGCGGACCCAAGAGACCCAGTACTTC.

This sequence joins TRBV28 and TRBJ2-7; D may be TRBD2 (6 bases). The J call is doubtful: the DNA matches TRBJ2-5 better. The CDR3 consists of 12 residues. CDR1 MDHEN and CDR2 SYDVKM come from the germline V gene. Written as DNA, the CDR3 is TGTGCCAGCGGGGGGTTCGTTGAGACCCAGTACTTC. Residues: CASGGFVETQYF.

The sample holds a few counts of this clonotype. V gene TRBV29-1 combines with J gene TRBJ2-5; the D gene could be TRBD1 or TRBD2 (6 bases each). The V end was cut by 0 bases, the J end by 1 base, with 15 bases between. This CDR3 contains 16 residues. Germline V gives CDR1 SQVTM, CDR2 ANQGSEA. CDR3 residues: CSVEDSARGGQETQYF. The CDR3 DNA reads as TGCAGCGTTGAAGATAGCGCCAGGGGAGGCCAAGAGACCCAGTACTTC. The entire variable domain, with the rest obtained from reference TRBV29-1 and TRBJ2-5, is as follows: SAVISQKPSRDICQRGTSLTIQCQVDSQVTMMFWYRQQPGQSLTLIATANQGSEATYESGFVIDKFPISRPNLTFSTLTVSNMSPEDSSIYLCSVEDSARGGQETQYFGPGTRLLVL.

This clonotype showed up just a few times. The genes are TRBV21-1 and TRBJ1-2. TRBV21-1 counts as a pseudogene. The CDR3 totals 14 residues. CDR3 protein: CASSKAQPTGGYTF. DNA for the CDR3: TGTGCCAGCAGCAAAGCGCAGCCCACGGGTGGCTACACCTTC.

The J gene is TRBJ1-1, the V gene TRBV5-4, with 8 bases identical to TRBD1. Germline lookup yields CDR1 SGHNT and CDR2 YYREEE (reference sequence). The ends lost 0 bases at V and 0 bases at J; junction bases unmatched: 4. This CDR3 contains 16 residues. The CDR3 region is CASSLGTQGVNTEAFF. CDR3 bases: TGTGCCAGCAGCTTGGGGACACAGGGGGTGAACACTGAAGCTTTCTTT. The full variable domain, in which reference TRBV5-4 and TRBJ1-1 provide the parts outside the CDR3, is ETGVTQSPTHLIKTRGQQVTLRCSSQSGHNTVSWYQQALGQGPQFIFQYYREEENGRGNFPPRFSGLQFPNYSSELNVNALELDDSALYLCASSLGTQGVNTEAFFGQGTRLTVV.

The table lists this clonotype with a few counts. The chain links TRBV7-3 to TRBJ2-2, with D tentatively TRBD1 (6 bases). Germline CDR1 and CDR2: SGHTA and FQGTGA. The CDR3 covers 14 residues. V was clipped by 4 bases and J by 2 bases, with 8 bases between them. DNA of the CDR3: TGTGCCAGCAGCTCGGGACACAACACCGGGGAGCTGTTTTTT. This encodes CASSSGHNTGELFF.

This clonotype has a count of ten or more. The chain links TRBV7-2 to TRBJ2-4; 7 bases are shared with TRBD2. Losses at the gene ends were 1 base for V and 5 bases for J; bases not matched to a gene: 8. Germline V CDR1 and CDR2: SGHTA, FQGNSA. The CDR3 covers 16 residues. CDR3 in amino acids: CASSLGASGIQNIQYF. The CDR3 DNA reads TGTGCCAGCAGCTTAGGGGCTAGCGGAATCCAAAACATTCAGTACTTC.

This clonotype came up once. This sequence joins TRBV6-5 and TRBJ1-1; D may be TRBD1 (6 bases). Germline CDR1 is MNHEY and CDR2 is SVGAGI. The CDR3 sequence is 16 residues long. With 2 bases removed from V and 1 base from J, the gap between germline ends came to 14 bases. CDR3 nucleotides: TGTGCCAGCAGTTACGACAGGACCGGAGGGAACACTGAAGCTTTCTTT. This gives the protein CASSYDRTGGNTEAFF.

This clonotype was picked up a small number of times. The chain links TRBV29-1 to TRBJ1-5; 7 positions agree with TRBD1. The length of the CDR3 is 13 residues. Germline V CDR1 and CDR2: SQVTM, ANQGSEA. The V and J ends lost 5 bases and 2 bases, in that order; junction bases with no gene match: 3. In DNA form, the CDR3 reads TGCAGCGTTCGACAGGGTGGCAATCAGCCCCAGCATTTT. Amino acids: CSVRQGGNQPQHF.

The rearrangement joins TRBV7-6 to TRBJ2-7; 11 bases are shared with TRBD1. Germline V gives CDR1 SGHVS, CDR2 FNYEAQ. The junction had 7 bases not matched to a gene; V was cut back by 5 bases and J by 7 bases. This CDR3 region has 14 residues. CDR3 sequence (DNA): TGTGCCAGCAGCCCCGGGACAGGGGGGCTTGAGCAGTACTTC. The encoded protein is CASSPGTGGLEQYF.

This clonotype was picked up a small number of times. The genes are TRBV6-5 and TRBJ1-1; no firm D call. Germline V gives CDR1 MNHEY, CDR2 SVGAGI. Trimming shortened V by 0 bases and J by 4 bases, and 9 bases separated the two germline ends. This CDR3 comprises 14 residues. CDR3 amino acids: CASSYSERGTEAFF. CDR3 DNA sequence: TGTGCCAGCAGTTACTCAGAACGGGGCACTGAAGCTTTCTTT.

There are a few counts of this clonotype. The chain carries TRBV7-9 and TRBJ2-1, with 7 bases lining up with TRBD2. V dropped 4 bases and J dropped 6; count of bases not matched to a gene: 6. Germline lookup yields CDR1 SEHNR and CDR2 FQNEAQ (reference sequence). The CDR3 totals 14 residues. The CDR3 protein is CASSSQRGRNEQFF. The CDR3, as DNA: TGTGCCAGCAGCTCTCAGCGGGGCCGCAATGAGCAGTTCTTC. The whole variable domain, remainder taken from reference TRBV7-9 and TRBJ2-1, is DTGVSQNPRHKITKRGQNVTFRCDPISEHNRLYWYRQTLGQGPEFLTYFQNEAQLEKSRLLSDRFSAERPKGSFSTLEIQRTEQGDSAMYLCASSSQRGRNEQFFGPGTRLTVL.

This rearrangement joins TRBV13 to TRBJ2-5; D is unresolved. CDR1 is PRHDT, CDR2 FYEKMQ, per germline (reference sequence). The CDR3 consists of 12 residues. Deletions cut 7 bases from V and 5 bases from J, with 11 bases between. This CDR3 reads CASTMNGETQYF. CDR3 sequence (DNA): TGTGCCAGCACCATGAATGGGGAGACCCAGTACTTC.

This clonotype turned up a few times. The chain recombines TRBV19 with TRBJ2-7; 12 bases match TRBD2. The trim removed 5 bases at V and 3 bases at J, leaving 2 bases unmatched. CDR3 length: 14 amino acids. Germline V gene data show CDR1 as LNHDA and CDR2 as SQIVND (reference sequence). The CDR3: CASSWTSGNYEQYF. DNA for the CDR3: TGTGCCAGTAGTTGGACTAGCGGGAACTACGAGCAGTACTTC. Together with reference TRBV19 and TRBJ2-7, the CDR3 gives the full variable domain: DGGITQSPKYLFRKEGQNVTLSCEQNLNHDAMYWYRQDPGQGLRLIYYSQIVNDFQKGDIAEGYSVSREKKESFPLTVTSAQKNPTAFYLCASSWTSGNYEQYFGPGTRLTVT.

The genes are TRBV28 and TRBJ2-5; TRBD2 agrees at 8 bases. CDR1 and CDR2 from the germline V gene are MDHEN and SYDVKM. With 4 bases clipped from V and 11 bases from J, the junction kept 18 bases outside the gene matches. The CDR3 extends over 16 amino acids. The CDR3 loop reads CASSSTLIDPGGEQYF. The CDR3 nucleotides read TGTGCCAGCAGTTCCACCCTGATTGACCCCGGGGGGGAGCAGTACTTC.